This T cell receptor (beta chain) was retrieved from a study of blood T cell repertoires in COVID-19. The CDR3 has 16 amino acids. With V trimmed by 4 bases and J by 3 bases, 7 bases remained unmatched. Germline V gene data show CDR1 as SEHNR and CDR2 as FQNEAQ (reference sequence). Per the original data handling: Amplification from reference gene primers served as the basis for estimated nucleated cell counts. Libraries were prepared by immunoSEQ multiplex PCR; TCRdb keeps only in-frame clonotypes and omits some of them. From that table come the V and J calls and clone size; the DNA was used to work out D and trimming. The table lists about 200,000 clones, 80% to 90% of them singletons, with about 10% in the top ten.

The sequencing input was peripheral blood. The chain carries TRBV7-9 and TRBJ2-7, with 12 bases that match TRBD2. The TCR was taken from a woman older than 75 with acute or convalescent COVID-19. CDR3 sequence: CASSSQTSGRLYEQYF. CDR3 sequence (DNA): TGTGCCAGCAGCTCGCAAACTAGCGGGAGGCTCTACGAGCAGTACTTC.